These 6 T cell receptor beta chains were all obtained from the same sample, sequenced in a study of CD8 T cells in Susac syndrome. When the RNA was reverse transcribed, random hexamers were used with an input of about 0.5 to 1 ug. TCRdb redid the calling of the immunoSEQ multiplex PCR reads with MiXCR, one entry per CDR3 protein. The repertoire includes 300,000 or so distinct CDR3 sequences, 90% to 95% of them detected once, and less than 0.08% sits in the top ten. The sequencing sample was made of CD4+ T cells from PBMCs. These receptors all come from a human donor with multiple sclerosis.

This chain joins TRBV20-1 and TRBJ2-5; the D gene is possibly TRBD2 (6 bases). There are 16 residues in the CDR3. Germline-derived CDR1 and CDR2 are DFQATT and SNEGSKA (reference sequence). V was shortened by 7 bases and J by 3 bases, with 24 bases between the two germline ends. In DNA, the CDR3 is TGCAGTGTAGCGGAGGGCATAGTGTCGAGGGAAGAGACCCAGTACTTC. This sequence encodes CSVAEGIVSREETQYF.

This rearrangement joins TRBV20-1 to TRBJ2-3; 15 nucleotides match TRBD2. Germline lookup yields CDR1 DFQATT and CDR2 SNEGSKA (reference sequence). CDR3 size: 16 residues. With 5 bases clipped from V and 2 bases from J, the junction kept 5 bases outside the gene matches. Here the CDR3 reads CSAWTSGGVYTDTQYF. CDR3 nucleotide sequence: TGCAGTGCTTGGACTAGCGGGGGGGTATACACAGATACGCAGTATTTT.

The chain is built from TRBV30 and TRBJ1-5; D remains unclear. CDR3 length: 13 amino acids. Germline V gives CDR1 GTSNPN, CDR2 SVGIG (reference sequence). Trimming left V 1 base short and J 4 bases short, with 8 bases between. The CDR3 region has the DNA TGTGCCTGGAGTGGGACGGAAAATCAGCCCCAGCATTTT. Amino acids: CAWSGTENQPQHF.

V gene TRBV12-3 or TRBV12-4 combines with J gene TRBJ2-5; a weak D match, TRBD1 (5 bases). The CDR3 covers 12 residues. The V end lost 6 bases, the J end lost 8 bases, and 13 bases lay between the germline ends. The CDR3, as DNA: TGTGCCAGCAGGACCGGACAAGGCACCCAGTACTTC. It specifies CASRTGQGTQYF.

The chain employs TRBV3-1 and TRBJ1-6; TRBD1 agrees at 7 bases. CDR3 size: 13 residues. V lost 5 bases, J lost 9 bases, and 4 bases stayed unmatched. Looked up from germline, CDR1 is LGHDT and CDR2 is YNNKEL (reference sequence). The CDR3 loop is CASSSGGGSPLHF. CDR3 nucleotides: TGTGCCAGCAGCTCAGGGGGGGGTTCACCCCTCCACTTT. Looking up the rest from reference TRBV3-1 and TRBJ1-6 gives the full variable domain: DTAVSQTPKYLVTQMGNDKSIKCEQNLGHDTMYWYKQDSKKFLKIMFSYNNKELIINETVPNRFSPKSPDKAHLNLHINSLELGDSAVYFCASSSGGGSPLHFGNGTRLTVT.

The chain has TRBV10-3 and TRBJ2-7, with 9 bases identical to TRBD1. The CDR3 sequence is 15 residues long. V was pared by 6 bases and J by 6 bases, with 12 bases of the junction left unmatched. Looked up from germline, CDR1 is ENHRY and CDR2 is SYGVKD. The CDR3 DNA follows: TGTGCCATCAGCTTTACCGGGACAGGGTACGGCGAGCAGTACTTC. Its protein product is CAISFTGTGYGEQYF.